The TCR beta chain under discussion was sequenced for a study of T cell responses to AZD1222 COVID-19 vaccine (dated by TCRdb to the early 2020s). Study-wide context: Because spike-specific TCR depth and breadth did not differ between the two schedules, AZD1222 recipients who got a second dose at roughly 4 weeks were pooled with those who got a second dose at roughly 12 weeks. Trial participants were enrolled into age subgroups of 18-55, 56-69 and 70-plus years, which contained around 150, 29 and 61 TCR-sequenced participants, respectively. A total of 230 to 250 trial participants underwent TCR sequencing, of whom about 210 had received two doses of AZD1222 and around 25 had received two doses of the MenACWY control vaccine. What the work shows at the level of the full study, not this receptor alone: The whole spike protein was spanned by vaccine-associated CD4 TCRs, and dominant responses were seen in regions 160-218 and 743-854. After two AZD1222 doses, spike-specific TCR breadth and depth were significantly higher than at day 0 and than in MenACWY recipients. Nearly half of unique spike-specific TCRs reportedly recognized epitopes outside regions mutated in the B.1.351 and B.1.1.7 variants. Because no samples from the day 14 peak response were available, repertoires could be characterized only after the peak T cell response. Most participants were white British and females outnumbered males, and the authors suggested that clonal diversity may have been underestimated. Conclusions about previously exposed vaccinees are limited, since just a handful of AZD1222 recipients were seropositive for SARS-CoV-2 at baseline. In the small 56-69-year group, the increase in depth fell short of significance, most likely because of low power.

According to the study, the label for this sample's time point signals: baseline before first vaccination. The vaccinee samples were drawn from two UK trials, COV001 and COV002, one of which was a single-blind randomized controlled phase 2/3 trial testing AZD1222 (ChAdOx1 nCoV-19) in healthy adults. Trial participant PBMC samples were collected at day 0 and day 28 after the second dose for TCRbeta chain sequencing. The CDR3 regions of human TCRbeta chains were analyzed by immunosequencing. On the study's bioinformatics: TCRs in the repertoires were compared against a reference library of SARS-CoV-2-specific TCRs that had been generated with the MIRA antigen-specificity platform. Breadth was defined as the fraction of unique TCRs that were SARS-CoV-2-associated. Depth was defined as the fraction of total T cells that were SARS-CoV-2-associated. Using the MIRA data, each spike-specific TCR was assigned both to the spike region to which the TCR was reactive and to a CD4 or CD8 class. Log10-transformed breadth and depth values were compared by one-way ANOVA with Sidak's multiple comparisons tests. The table was pulled from immuneACCESS by TCRdb, which kept in-frame rearrangements only. Such tables lose some clones; where checked, under half of the loss comes from unresolved V genes, and the rest has no known cause. Clonal size and the V and J genes are those of that table, whereas D and trimming came from the DNA. This sample comprises more than 150,000 clones, around 89% of them detected only once. Roughly 6% of the sample is taken by the ten largest.

In this sample, this clone turned up once. Its antigen is unknown. Base-call qualities are not available, and no considerably larger clone is one nucleotide away. CDR1 and CDR2, looked up from the germline V gene, are MGHDK and SYGVNS. The CDR3 spans 14 residues, from the cysteine through the phenylalanine. Only CDR3 DNA remains: 42 bases, in frame from the first base. Clipping removes 10 bases from V and 2 bases from J, with 5 as the unmatched junction base count. The sample consisted of peripheral blood, taken on day 0 of AZD1222 vaccination. This clonotype originated in an adult in good health. The sequence links TRBV25-1 to TRBJ2-7; 13 central nucleotides agree with TRBD2. The DNA sequence follows: TGTGCCACCTCAACTAGCGGGGGGGCCTACGAGCAGTACTTC. This sequence encodes CATSTSGGAYEQYF.